The 16 T cell receptor beta chains below come from one sample, sequenced in a study of blood T cell repertoires in COVID-19. Using immunoSEQ multiplex PCR, the repertoire was profiled, and TCRdb retains in-frame clones only, with some absent. The sample holds about 300,000 clones, about 83% seen once. Sequenced material: peripheral blood. These receptors were obtained from a woman aged 50 to 60 with acute or convalescent COVID-19.

V usage is TRBV20-1 and J usage is TRBJ1-2; the match to TRBD1 covers 7 bases. This CDR3 has 12 amino acids. V shed 3 bases, J shed 8 bases, and the junction held 6 bases outside the gene matches. Germline loops: CDR1 DFQATT, CDR2 SNEGSKA (reference sequence). The CDR3: CSASRQGNGYTF. As DNA, the CDR3 is TGCAGTGCTAGTCGACAGGGAAACGGCTACACCTTC.

A single count supports this clone. The gene calls are TRBV24-1 and TRBJ1-5; TRBD1 is a possible D gene (5 bases). Trimming stripped 2 bases from V and 6 bases from J, with 13 bases between. Germline V gene lookup returns CDR1 KGHDR and CDR2 SFDVKD. This CDR3 is built from 15 residues. The CDR3 sequence is CATSDSRGLVQPQHF. As DNA, the CDR3 is TGTGCCACCAGTGATTCCCGGGGGTTAGTTCAGCCCCAGCATTTT.

V and J are TRBV2 and TRBJ2-1; 9 nucleotides match TRBD1. CDR1 and CDR2 from the germline V gene are SNHLY and FYNNEI. V lost 5 bases and J lost 6; bases outside the gene matches: 2. This CDR3 has 13 amino acids. Here the CDR3 reads CASSRDRVNEQFF. In DNA form, the CDR3 reads TGTGCCAGCAGTCGGGACAGGGTCAATGAGCAGTTCTTC.

The V call is TRBV5-1, the J call TRBJ2-3, with 7 bases identical to TRBD2. CDR3 length equals 15 residues. CDR1 and CDR2 from the germline V gene are SGHRS and YFSETQ. Losses at the gene ends were 3 bases for V and 1 base for J; bases not matched to a gene: 5. CDR3 in DNA: TGCGCCAGCAGCTCCCGGGAGGTTCGCACAGATACGCAGTATTTT. Its translation is CASSSREVRTDTQYF. Filled out from reference TRBV5-1 and TRBJ2-3, the complete variable domain reads KAGVTQTPRYLIKTRGQQVTLSCSPISGHRSVSWYQQTPGQGLQFLFEYFSETQRNKGNFPGRFSGRQFSNSRSEMNVSTLELGDSALYLCASSSREVRTDTQYFGPGTRLTVL.

The chain carries TRBV18 and TRBJ1-2; 7 nucleotides agree with TRBD1. The trim removed 6 bases at V and 6 bases at J, leaving 13 bases unmatched. The germline CDR1 and CDR2 sequences are KGHSH and LQKENI. The CDR3 is 15 residues long. This chain's CDR3 is CASSPATPTGNGYTF. The CDR3 region has the DNA TGTGCCAGCTCCCCCGCCACCCCGACAGGGAATGGCTACACCTTC.

The V gene is TRBV27, the J gene TRBJ2-7, with 9 positions matching TRBD1. Germline lookup yields CDR1 MNHEY and CDR2 SMNVEV (reference sequence). The CDR3 has 14 amino acids. V trimming: 5 bases; J trimming: 6 bases; junction bases outside the gene matches: 8. CDR3 sequence (DNA): TGTGCCAGCAGTCCATACAGGGGGCGAGGCGAGCAGTACTTC. It codes for CASSPYRGRGEQYF.

The chain uses TRBV15 and TRBJ2-1; TRBD2 matches at 9 bases. Germline CDR1 LNHNV, CDR2 YYDKDF (reference sequence). The CDR3 is made up of 15 amino acids. Losses at the gene ends were 5 bases for V and 2 bases for J; bases not matched to a gene: 4. CDR3 DNA sequence: TGTGCCACCAGCTCTATAGCGGGGGCCTACAATGAGCAGTTCTTC. Translation gives CATSSIAGAYNEQFF.

This clone was seen a few times. The chain uses TRBV24-1 and TRBJ1-6, with TRBD1 as a possible D gene (5 bases). The CDR3 totals 12 residues. V gave up 12 bases and J gave up 8 bases, with 13 bases separating them. Germline V gives CDR1 KGHDR, CDR2 SFDVKD. The CDR3 reads CAEQGWDSPLHF. The CDR3 nucleotides are TGTGCCGAGCAGGGTTGGGATTCACCCCTCCACTTT.

The genes are TRBV18 and TRBJ2-2, with 8 nucleotides matching TRBD1. V lost 3 bases and J lost 2; bases outside the gene matches: 2. CDR1 is KGHSH and CDR2 is LQKENI in the germline V gene. The CDR3 is 15 amino acids. The CDR3 loop reads CASSPGQGNTGELFF. The CDR3 coding sequence is TGTGCCAGCTCACCTGGACAGGGTAACACCGGGGAGCTGTTTTTT.

The genes are TRBV28 and TRBJ1-1; D is unclear. Trimming took 6 bases from V and 1 from J, leaving 12 bases between them. The CDR3 has 14 amino acids. Germline V gene data show CDR1 as MDHEN and CDR2 as SYDVKM. The CDR3 protein is CASSPMVRNTEAFF. The CDR3 DNA follows: TGTGCCAGCAGCCCTATGGTGAGGAACACTGAAGCTTTCTTT.

The chain carries TRBV27 and TRBJ2-6; a weak D match, TRBD2 (7 bases). The CDR3 has 17 residues. Germline CDR1 reads MNHEY; CDR2 reads SMNVEV (reference sequence). V gave up 4 bases and J gave up 2 bases, with 15 bases separating them. The chain's CDR3 is CASSSSRGGAGANVLTF. In nucleotides, the CDR3 is TGTGCCAGCAGTTCCTCCCGAGGGGGGGCTGGGGCCAACGTCCTGACTTTC.

The rearrangement uses TRBV28 and TRBJ2-1; no reliable D call. CDR1 and CDR2 from the germline V gene are MDHEN and SYDVKM. This CDR3 is built from 14 residues. V shed 6 bases and J shed 9 bases, with 18 bases lying between them. CDR3 in amino acids: CASSLNPSPPEQFF. DNA for the CDR3: TGTGCCAGCAGCCTAAACCCGTCGCCCCCTGAGCAGTTCTTC.

The CDR3: CASSKGVSYGYTF. For the CDR3, the DNA is TGTGCCAGCAGTAAGGGAGTAAGCTATGGCTACACCTTC. The chain links TRBV14 to TRBJ1-2; D is undetermined. Trimming removed 6 bases from V and 4 bases from J, with 12 bases in between. Germline loops: CDR1 SGHDN, CDR2 FVKESK. This CDR3 has 13 residues.

The chain is built from TRBV3-1 (or the pseudogene TRBV3-2) and TRBJ2-3; TRBD2 matches 11 bases. This CDR3 is built from 18 residues. CDR1 is LGHDT, CDR2 YNNKEL, per germline (reference sequence). V shed 0 bases and J 4 bases; nucleotides not matched to a gene: 9. CDR3 DNA: TGTGCCAGCAGCCAAGATTTCTCACTAGCGGGAGAGGCAGATACGCAGTATTTT. The encoded protein is CASSQDFSLAGEADTQYF.

The V and J genes are TRBV12-3 or TRBV12-4 and TRBJ1-2, with D hard to call. V was clipped by 5 bases and J by 6 bases, with 13 bases between them. The CDR3 consists of 13 residues. DNA of the CDR3: TGTGCCAGCAGTGTGGATCCACGGGATGGCTACACCTTC. This sequence encodes CASSVDPRDGYTF.

The chain couples TRBV6-6 to TRBJ1-6; weak D call: TRBD1 (5 bases). Per the germline V gene, CDR1 is MNHNY and CDR2 is SVGAGI (reference sequence). This CDR3 comprises 14 residues. V was shortened by 6 bases and J by 6 bases, with 12 bases between the two germline ends. In DNA, the CDR3 is TGTGCCAGCAGACCCCAGCAGGGTAATTCACCCCTCCACTTT. Encoded protein: CASRPQQGNSPLHF.